This T cell receptor beta chain was documented in a study of post-analysis software for immune sequencing data (dated by TCRdb to the mid-2010s). For context, the study as a whole: Disease courses on record covered relapsing-remitting, secondary progressive and progressive-relapsing multiple sclerosis, though some patients had no subtype annotation. The patient repertoires were compared against fewer than twelve previously published healthy control repertoires obtained from donors aged roughly 6 to 28 years. A subset of samples was prepared in parallel using single-end sample barcoding, then pooled and co-amplified after Illumina adapter ligation.

Overall study results and their limits: Compared with controls, multiple sclerosis patients had significantly lower normalized Chao1 diversity, a finding suggesting substantial peripheral T-cell clonal expansion. Patients showed significantly higher frequencies than controls for a handful of TRBV segments, among them TRBV5-6, TRBV5-1 and TRBV20-1. The multiple sclerosis patient group was slightly younger than the control group. Direct clustering with F measure showed strong co-clustering of samples prepared in the same batch, prompting a batch-effect correction.

As concerns this clonotype: Its cognate antigen has yet to be identified. No base quality information exists; no much larger clone differs at one position.

To demonstrate the VDJtools post-analysis software, TCR beta repertoires were profiled from the peripheral blood of over ten young patients with multiple sclerosis. The patients with multiple sclerosis were children and adolescents between roughly 6 and 17 years of age. Library construction relied on PCR. TCRdb shows the sequencer as Illumina HiSeq 2500. Unique molecular identifiers were incorporated into TCR beta cDNA libraries to reduce PCR and sequencing biases. Approximately 500,000 cDNA molecules were obtained per 1 to 10 million input T cells, so each molecule approximated one T cell. Patient libraries were prepared and sequenced with the same protocol used for the earlier healthy control dataset. Within a given batch, samples were prepared together, multiplexed and sequenced on the same HiSeq lane. The original pipeline was this. Raw barcoded reads were processed with MIGEC, discarding single-read molecular identifier groups before consensus assembly and CDR3 extraction. VDJtools was used for post-analysis of the clonotype tables, and diversity was normalized by down-sampling every dataset to the size of the smallest sample. In repertoire overlap clustering, CDR3 amino acid sequences, but not nucleotide sequences, were matched to correct batch-related cross-sample contamination. Clones were called with MiXCR by TCRdb after fastp trimmed the public reads at Q25, and only in-frame beta chains were retained. Every CDR3 protein is listed once, alongside the most common genes and DNA of its rows. The V and J calls shown here were made by TCRdb, not taken from the authors' results. The sample includes some 190,000 distinct CDR3 sequences, with around 30% observed a single time. Jointly, the top ten make up 3.4% of the sample.

For CDR1 and CDR2, the germline V gene (reference sequence) lists MNHEY and SMNVEV. The CDR3 goes from the cysteine to the phenylalanine over 17 residues. This entry keeps only the CDR3 DNA: 51 bases, framed from base 1. Trimming costs V 6 bases and J 0 bases, and their ends lie 15 bases apart. The sequencing sample was made of blood. The clonotype comes from a girl aged 2-17 years with multiple sclerosis. The chain employs TRBV27 and TRBJ1-6, with no reliable assignment of the D segment. The CDR3 region has the sequence CASSEDLSSSYNSPLHF. The sequenced DNA: TGTGCCAGCAGCGAGGACTTGTCTAGCTCCTATAATTCACCCCTCCACTTT.